A selection of T cell receptor beta chains follows, all from one sample in a study of shared T cell receptors in the human thymus. Profiling relied on immunoSEQ multiplex PCR, and the TCRdb table lists in-frame clones only, not all of them. The profile shows hundreds of thousands of clones, 70% to 90% of them singletons. This sample was also put to use in a study of human thymus T cells.

Sequencing was carried out using thymocytes. The receptor set was obtained from a girl less than two years old with a congenital heart defect. CDR3s include the opening cysteine and the closing phenylalanine or tryptophan. D genes are given only for firm matches. Rows give clone size only sometimes, using once, few, many, or a class for an expanded clone.

clone size	V gene	D gene	J gene	CDR3 DNA	CDR3 protein
once	TRBV11-2	.	TRBJ1-3	TGTGCCAGCAGGATCCCGGGGGAAGGAAACACCATATATTTT	CASRIPGEGNTIYF
.	TRBV27	.	TRBJ2-7	TGTGCCAGCAGTTTAGTCTCTGGGGATCCGGGACCGGGGGTCTACGAGCAGTACTTC	CASSLVSGDPGPGVYEQYF
.	TRBV9	TRBD1	TRBJ1-6	TGTGCCAGCAGCGACGGACAGGAACCCATAAAAGTGCCTTCACCCCTCCACTTT	CASSDGQEPIKVPSPLHF
.	TRBV13	TRBD1	TRBJ1-2	TGTGCCAGCAGCTTTGGTCGCCACAGGGGATCGGGCGGCTACACCTTC	CASSFGRHRGSGGYTF
once	TRBV6-1	.	TRBJ1-1	TGTGCCAGCAGGGATAGGGGACACCGGAAAGGTGAAGCTTTCTTT	CASRDRGHRKGEAFF
.	TRBV5-6	TRBD1	TRBJ1-1	TGTGCCAGCAGCTCTAACCGGGACAGAAAGAACACTGAAGCTTTCTTT	CASSSNRDRKNTEAFF
.	TRBV2	TRBD1	TRBJ1-2	TGTGCCAGGACGGACAGGGGGCGATACGACTATGGCTACACCTTC	CARTDRGRYDYGYTF
.	TRBV5-1	TRBD1	TRBJ1-2	TGCGCCAGCAGCTTGAACCCCGGGACAGGGTATGGCTACACCTTC	CASSLNPGTGYGYTF
once	TRBV5-1	.	TRBJ1-2	TGCGCCAGCAGCTTGACCAGGATTGGCGATGGCTACACCTTC	CASSLTRIGDGYTF
.	TRBV5-4	TRBD1	TRBJ1-2	TGTGCCAGCAGCTTGGTGGCCCGTAGGACAGGGGAGGAGGACTATGGCTACACCTTC	CASSLVARRTGEEDYGYTF
.	TRBV12-5	.	TRBJ1-6	TGTGCTAGTGGTCCCGGGACTTGGAATTCACCCCTCCACTTT	CASGPGTWNSPLHF
.	TRBV7-9	TRBD1	TRBJ1-1	TGTGCCAGCAGCTCAAGGACAGGGAACACTGAAGCTTTCTTT	CASSSRTGNTEAFF
.	TRBV4-1	.	TRBJ2-7	TGCGCCAGCAGCCAAGTTAGTTGGCGGGGTTCCTACGAGCAGTACTTC	CASSQVSWRGSYEQYF
.	TRBV27	.	TRBJ1-5	TGTGCCAGCAGCCGCGAACGAGACAGATATGATCAGCCCCAGCATTTT	CASSRERDRYDQPQHF
.	TRBV6-6	.	TRBJ1-2	TGTGCCAGCAGTTACGAAACGACAGGTCGGACCTATGGCTACACCTTC	CASSYETTGRTYGYTF
.	TRBV2	TRBD1	TRBJ2-7	TGTGCCAGCATAACAGGGGCCTACGAGCAGTACTTC	CASITGAYEQYF
once	TRBV4-1	.	TRBJ2-7	TGCGCCAGCAGCCAAAGCAGGTCAGCCTACGAGCAGTACTTC	CASSQSRSAYEQYF
.	TRBV7-9	TRBD2	TRBJ2-5	TGTGCCAGCAGCTTAGGGCGGGCCACTAGCGTTTTTGAGACCCAGTACTTC	CASSLGRATSVFETQYF
.	TRBV13	TRBD2	TRBJ2-1	TGTGCCAGCAGCTCCATTAGGGGAGGGACTGGAATTTACAATGAGCAGTTCTTC	CASSSIRGGTGIYNEQFF
.	TRBV5-6	.	TRBJ2-7	TGTGCCAGCAGCGTCCCGGCGACGGACTCCTCCTACGAGCAGTACTTC	CASSVPATDSSYEQYF
.	TRBV5-6	TRBD2	TRBJ2-3	TGTGCCAGCAGCCCAAGACGGGGGGCAGATACGCAGTATTTT	CASSPRRGADTQYF
.	TRBV5-6	TRBD2	TRBJ2-1	TGTGCCAGCAGCTTCACGGGGGGTAATGAGCAGTTCTTC	CASSFTGGNEQFF
.	TRBV10-2	TRBD1	TRBJ1-3	TGCGCCAGCAGGGATGACAGGGAGGACGTCGACACCATATATTTT	CASRDDREDVDTIYF
.	TRBV5-5	.	TRBJ1-2	TGTGCCAGCAGCTTGGGAGGTCTGTGGGGCAACACCTTC	CASSLGGLWGNTF
.	TRBV4-1	.	TRBJ1-1	TGCGCCAGCAGCCGAACAAAAGGACACCTGAACACTGAAGCTTTCTTT	CASSRTKGHLNTEAFF
.	TRBV13	.	TRBJ2-7	TGTGCCAGCAGCTTACACTACGAGCAGTACTTC	CASSLHYEQYF
.	TRBV2	TRBD1	TRBJ2-7	TGTGCCAGCAGTGAAGATGGGTTAGCAGGGGGCATTTACGAGCAGTACTTC	CASSEDGLAGGIYEQYF
once	TRBV6-1	TRBD1	TRBJ1-1	TGTGCCAGCAGTGAGACAGGGTCGGGCAGAGCTTTCTTT	CASSETGSGRAFF
.	TRBV4-3	.	TRBJ2-4	TGCGCCAGCAGCCAAGATCACGGGGACATTCAGTACTTC	CASSQDHGDIQYF
.	TRBV7-2	TRBD2	TRBJ2-7	TGTGCCAGCAGCTTAGGAGCGGGGGGGGCCTACGAGCAGTACTTC	CASSLGAGGAYEQYF
.	TRBV27	.	TRBJ1-1	TGTGCCAGCAGTTTTCTATCGAGGAACACTGAAGCTTTCTTT	CASSFLSRNTEAFF
.	TRBV5-1	TRBD1	TRBJ1-4	TGCGCCAGCAGCCCTACAGGGGGTAAGGAAAAACTGTTTTTT	CASSPTGGKEKLFF
.	TRBV11-2	TRBD1	TRBJ1-1	TGTGCCAGCAGCCCCCGGACAGGGGCGGCGGGGGAAGCTTTCTTT	CASSPRTGAAGEAFF
.	TRBV9	TRBD2	TRBJ2-7	TGTGCCAGCAGCCCCGCGGGAGGGGGCCCCTACGAGCAGTACTTC	CASSPAGGGPYEQYF
.	TRBV27	TRBD1	TRBJ2-7	TGTGCCAGCAGTAGACTAACAGGGGACGGACCCTACGAGCAGTACTTC	CASSRLTGDGPYEQYF
.	TRBV13	.	TRBJ2-3	TGTGCCAGCAGCTCTACCGGGTCCCCCGGGGCAGATACGCAGTATTTT	CASSSTGSPGADTQYF
.	TRBV29-1	TRBD1	TRBJ1-1	TGCAGCGTTGATTCGGTAGGGGGCGGGACTGAAGCTTTCTTT	CSVDSVGGGTEAFF
.	TRBV28	.	TRBJ2-5	TGTGCCAGCAGCGGGGTGGGGGGGCCCCCAGAGACCCAGTACTTC	CASSGVGGPPETQYF
.	TRBV4-3	.	TRBJ1-4	TGCGCCAGCAGCCTCACTGCCAATTTCGGTGGAACTAATGAAAAACTGTTTTTT	CASSLTANFGGTNEKLFF
.	TRBV15	TRBD1	TRBJ1-6	TGTGCCACCCGGGACAGGGGCCGCTCCGATTCACCCCTCCACTTT	CATRDRGRSDSPLHF
.	TRBV28	.	TRBJ1-6	TGTGCCAGCAGGGTAAACAGGGATGATTCACCCCTCCACTTT	CASRVNRDDSPLHF